Detailed here is one TCR beta chain. Its antigen is as yet unknown. V lost 0 bases to trimming and J lost 4 bases, with 17 bases between them. The length of the CDR3 is 17 residues. The germline V gene encodes CDR1 LGHNA and CDR2 YSLEER. TCRdb itself ran the PCR reads through MiXCR, one entry per CDR3 protein. The sample yields roughly 320,000 distinct CDR3 sequences, about 20% seen once. The sample belongs to a study of molecular identifiers for immune sequencing clone quantification. Whole-study findings and limits: Jurkat TCR RNA that was spiked in from one cell was reportedly detectable among some 980,000 naive cells.

Source material for naive CD8 libraries was about 19,000 to 1,000,000 sorted cells, with 10%, 30% or 50% RNA. Naive CD8 T cells, phenotype CD8+CD4-CCR7+CD45RA+, were sorted. The chain carries TRBV4-3 and TRBJ2-3; unclear D gene. This clonotype was sampled from a human donor in good health. Some libraries in this study had Jurkat cell RNA spiked in. Sequencing was carried out using naive CD8+ T cells from blood, with Jurkat cell RNA spiked in. Subset: FACS-sorted CD8+CD4-CCR7+CD45RA+ naive T cells. CDR3 loop: CASSQDRSPGLADTQYF. The CDR3 DNA is TGCGCCAGCAGCCAAGATCGTAGCCCGGGCTTGGCAGATACGCAGTATTTT.